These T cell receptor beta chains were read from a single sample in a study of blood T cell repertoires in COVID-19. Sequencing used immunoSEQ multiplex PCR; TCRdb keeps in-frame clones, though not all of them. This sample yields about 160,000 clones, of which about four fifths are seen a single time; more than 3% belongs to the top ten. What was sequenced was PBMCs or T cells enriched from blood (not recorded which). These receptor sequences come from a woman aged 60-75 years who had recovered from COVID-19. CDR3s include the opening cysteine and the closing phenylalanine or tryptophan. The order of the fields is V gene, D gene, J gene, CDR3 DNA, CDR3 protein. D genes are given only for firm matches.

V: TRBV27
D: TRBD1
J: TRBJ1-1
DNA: TGTGCCAGCAGACAAACAGGGGGTGCTGAAGCTTTCTTT
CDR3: CASRQTGGAEAFF

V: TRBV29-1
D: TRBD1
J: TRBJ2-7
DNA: TGCAGCGTTGAAGAGTCCAGGGGGCGGGAGCAGTACTTC
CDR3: CSVEESRGREQYF

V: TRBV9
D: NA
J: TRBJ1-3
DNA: TGTGCCAGCAGCGTAGTGGGACAAGGAAACACCATATATTTT
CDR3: CASSVVGQGNTIYF

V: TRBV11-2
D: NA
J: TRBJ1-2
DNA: TGTGCCAGCAGCTTAGGGCTCCAGGGTAGTCATGGCTACACCTTC
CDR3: CASSLGLQGSHGYTF

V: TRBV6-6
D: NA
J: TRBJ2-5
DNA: TGTGCCAGCAGTTACTCGACGGGTTCCGGCGAGACCCAGTACTTC
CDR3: CASSYSTGSGETQYF

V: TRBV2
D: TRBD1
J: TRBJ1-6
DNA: TGTGCCAGCAGTGAACAGGGGGTTTATAATTCACCCCTCCACTTT
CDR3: CASSEQGVYNSPLHF

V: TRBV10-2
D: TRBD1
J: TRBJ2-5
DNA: TGCGCCAGCAGCCTGACTGACAGGGATCAAGAGACCCAGTACTTC
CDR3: CASSLTDRDQETQYF

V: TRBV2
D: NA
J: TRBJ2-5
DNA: TGTGCCAGCAGTGATCAGACACGAGAGACCCAGTACTTC
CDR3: CASSDQTRETQYF

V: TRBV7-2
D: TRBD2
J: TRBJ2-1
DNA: TGTGCCAGCAGTTGGACTAGCGCGGACAATGAGCAGTTCTTC
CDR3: CASSWTSADNEQFF

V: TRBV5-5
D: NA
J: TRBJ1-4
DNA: TGTGCCAGCAGCTTGGGTCAGGGGTATGAAAAACTGTTTTTT
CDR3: CASSLGQGYEKLFF

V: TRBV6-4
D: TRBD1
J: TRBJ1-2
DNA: TGTGCCAGCAGTGACCTACTGGCAGACAGGGGTCATGGCTACACCTTC
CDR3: CASSDLLADRGHGYTF

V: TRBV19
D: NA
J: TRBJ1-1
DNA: TGTGCCAGTAGTATAGGCCAGGGGTACACTGAAGCTTTCTTT
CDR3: CASSIGQGYTEAFF

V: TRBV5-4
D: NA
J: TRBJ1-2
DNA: TGTGCCAGCAGCTCGACAGTGGGGAATGGCTACACCTTC
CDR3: CASSSTVGNGYTF

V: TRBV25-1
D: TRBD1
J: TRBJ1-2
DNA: TGTGCCAGCAGTGGGTGGACAGGTACTAACTATGGCTACACCTTC
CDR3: CASSGWTGTNYGYTF

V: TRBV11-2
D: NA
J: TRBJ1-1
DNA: TGTGCCAGCAGCACTCCGCGGACACTTAACACTGAAGCTTTCTTT
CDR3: CASSTPRTLNTEAFF

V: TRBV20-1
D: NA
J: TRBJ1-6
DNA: TGCAGTGCTAGTCTTCCTGAGGGAGATAATTCACCCCTCCACTTT
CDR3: CSASLPEGDNSPLHF

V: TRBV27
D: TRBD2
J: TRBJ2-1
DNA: TGTGCCAGCAGGCTAGGGACTAGCTCCTACAATGAGCAGTTCTTC
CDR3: CASRLGTSSYNEQFF